A selection of T cell receptor beta chains follows, all from one sample in a study of early stage breast cancer tumors. Data came from immunoSEQ multiplex PCR; TCRdb stores just in-frame clones and leaves some out. The sample carries tens of thousands of clones, roughly two thirds recorded once. The material sequenced was blood. The origin of the receptors is a person aged 50 to 59 with breast cancer. Each CDR3 is given with its conserved first and last residue. The D gene is left open where the match is weak. Expanded clones are given a class, and other clones once, few, many or no size at all.

v_gene	j_gene	abundance	d_gene	CDR3nt	CDR3aa
TRBV19	TRBJ2-5	-	TRBD2	TGTGCCAGTAGTATGCAAAGCGGGACCGAGACCCAGTACTTC	CASSMQSGTETQYF
TRBV5-1	TRBJ2-5	-	-	TGCGCCAGCAGCGAGGCGGCGGGGCAAGAGACCCAGTACTTC	CASSEAAGQETQYF
TRBV5-1	TRBJ2-3	-	-	TGCGCCAGCAGCTTGCTGGACACAGATACGCAGTATTTT	CASSLLDTDTQYF
TRBV7-2	TRBJ2-7	-	-	TGTGCCAGCAGCAGACCGGGAGCCGAGCAGTACTTC	CASSRPGAEQYF
TRBV18	TRBJ2-2	-	-	TGTGCCAGCTCACCGGGCGCCCCGGGCACCGGGGAGCTGTTTTTT	CASSPGAPGTGELFF
TRBV5-1	TRBJ2-5	once	-	TGCGCCAGCACAACGGGACCGGGCCCAGAGACCCAGTACTTC	CASTTGPGPETQYF
TRBV27	TRBJ1-2	few	-	TGTGCCAGCAGCCCTGGGGGACAAAGCTATGGCTACACCTTC	CASSPGGQSYGYTF
TRBV23-1	TRBJ2-2	few	-	TGCGCCAGCAGGCGGCGCGGTTTTGCCGGGGAGCTGTTTTTT	CASRRRGFAGELFF
TRBV18	TRBJ2-5	-	-	TGTGCCAGCGCAAAAGGGACGGGCCAAGAGACCCAGTACTTC	CASAKGTGQETQYF
TRBV29-1	TRBJ2-7	few	TRBD1	TGCAGCGCCTGGGAATCCGGGACAGGGGGCTACGAGCAGTACTTC	CSAWESGTGGYEQYF
TRBV5-5	TRBJ2-3	-	TRBD2	TGTGCCAGCAGCTTCCAGACTAGCGGGAGCCAGAGGACAGATACGCAGTATTTT	CASSFQTSGSQRTDTQYF
TRBV30	TRBJ1-2	-	-	TGTGCCTGGAGTGTCACAGCTAACTATGGCTACACCTTC	CAWSVTANYGYTF
TRBV7-9	TRBJ2-7	-	TRBD2	TGTGCCAGCAGCCGGGGACTAGCGGGAGGGTCCTACGAGCAGTACTTC	CASSRGLAGGSYEQYF
TRBV19	TRBJ1-5	few	-	TGTGCCAGTAGAATGGGCCATCAGCCCCAGCATTTT	CASRMGHQPQHF
TRBV2	TRBJ2-1	-	TRBD2	TGTGCCAGCAGTGACGGGACTAGTGTCAATGAGCAGTTCTTC	CASSDGTSVNEQFF
TRBV7-9	TRBJ1-1	-	TRBD1	TGTGCCAGCAGGTCTACAGGGGTGAACACTGAAGCTTTCTTT	CASRSTGVNTEAFF
TRBV2	TRBJ2-5	-	TRBD2	TGTGCCAGCAGTGAAGCGCCCTCCCGGACTAGCGCACAAGAGACCCAGTACTTC	CASSEAPSRTSAQETQYF
TRBV29-1	TRBJ2-2	-	TRBD2	TGCAGCGTTGCCCCCCTAGCGGGAGACACCGGGGAGCTGTTTTTT	CSVAPLAGDTGELFF
TRBV7-6	TRBJ1-1	-	-	TGTGCCAGCAGCTTAGTAGGCGGCTCCCTCGGGGAAACTGAAGCTTTCTTT	CASSLVGGSLGETEAFF
TRBV6-5	TRBJ2-2	-	TRBD2	TGTGCCAGCAGCCGAATACGGGAGGGATACGGGGAGCTGTTTTTT	CASSRIREGYGELFF
TRBV7-2	TRBJ1-1	-	TRBD1	TGTGCCAGCAGCTCTTTGACAGGGGGGAACACTGAAGCTTTCTTT	CASSSLTGGNTEAFF
TRBV30	TRBJ1-3	-	TRBD1	TGTGCCTGGAGTTACCCGGGACAGGGTTCTGGAAACACCATATATTTT	CAWSYPGQGSGNTIYF
TRBV18	TRBJ2-1	-	TRBD2	TGTGCCAGCACGACTAGCCGGGGCGAGCAGTTCTTC	CASTTSRGEQFF
TRBV7-9	TRBJ2-5	-	-	TGTGCCAGCGGGAGTGGGCAAGAGACCCAGTACTTC	CASGSGQETQYF
TRBV5-1	TRBJ2-7	-	TRBD1	TGCGCCAGCAGCTCGATGGGACAGGGGGCCTACGAGCAGTACTTC	CASSSMGQGAYEQYF
TRBV15	TRBJ2-1	-	TRBD2	TGTGCCACCAGCGGACCCGGGACTAGCGGGATCAGGGAGCAGTTCTTC	CATSGPGTSGIREQFF
TRBV10-3	TRBJ1-3	-	TRBD1	TGTGCCATCAAGGGGGCCGTCTCTGGAAACACCATATATTTT	CAIKGAVSGNTIYF
TRBV28	TRBJ1-1	few	-	TGTGCCAGCAGTTTGACACAGAACACTGAAGCTTTCTTT	CASSLTQNTEAFF
TRBV7-2	TRBJ2-1	-	TRBD2	TGTGCCAGCAGCCCCACTAGCGGGACCTACAATGAGCAGTTCTTC	CASSPTSGTYNEQFF
TRBV21-1	TRBJ2-3	few	-	TGTGCCAGCAGCGTTCTAGCGGGACCCACAGATACGCAGTATTTT	CASSVLAGPTDTQYF
TRBV6-1	TRBJ1-1	-	TRBD1	TGTGCCAGCAGTGGACAGGGCCGCGGTGAAGCTTTCTTT	CASSGQGRGEAFF
TRBV7-2	TRBJ2-7	-	-	TGTGCCAGCAGCTCTAGGGTCCAGCGCGAGCAGTACTTC	CASSSRVQREQYF
TRBV19	TRBJ2-2	-	TRBD2	TGTGCCAGTACCCTGACTAGCTTGGGCGGGGAGCTGTTTTTT	CASTLTSLGGELFF
TRBV5-6	TRBJ2-5	few	-	TGTGCCAGCAGCCTCCTAAAGCTCCGGGTTCAAGAGACCCAGTACTTC	CASSLLKLRVQETQYF
TRBV5-6	TRBJ1-1	-	-	TGTGCCAGCAGCTTGGCCGGCAGGGGCCTCCGAGGTGACACTGAAGCTTTCTTT	CASSLAGRGLRGDTEAFF
TRBV5-5	TRBJ2-7	-	TRBD1	TGTGCCAGCAGCTTGGAGGCGACAGGGGGTATAGGGCAGTACTTC	CASSLEATGGIGQYF
TRBV18	TRBJ2-7	-	-	TGTGCCAGCTCACCAGGCGACAGTTACGAAGGGCAGTACTTC	CASSPGDSYEGQYF
TRBV13	TRBJ2-3	-	TRBD2	TGTGCCAGCAGCCCCTCCGGAGCCGGGAGGGCTCTGGGAGATACGCAGTATTTT	CASSPSGAGRALGDTQYF
TRBV19	TRBJ2-3	-	-	TGTGCCAGTAGTATAGACCACGAAACTAGCACAGATACGCAGTATTTT	CASSIDHETSTDTQYF
TRBV19	TRBJ2-7	-	TRBD2	TGTGCCAGTAGTCAGACTAGCGGGCAGCCCCACTACGAGCAGTACTTC	CASSQTSGQPHYEQYF
TRBV5-8	TRBJ2-1	few	-	TGTGCCAGCAGCCTACCCTTGTTCAACAATGAGCAGTTCTTC	CASSLPLFNNEQFF
TRBV2	TRBJ2-1	-	-	TGTGCCAGCAGTGAAGGGCTCAATGAGCAGTTCTTC	CASSEGLNEQFF
TRBV29-1	TRBJ2-3	once	-	TGCAGCGTTGAGGGCGGGGGCACAGATACGCAGTATTTT	CSVEGGGTDTQYF
TRBV30	TRBJ2-2	-	TRBD2	TGTGCCTGGAGTAAAGGACTAGCGGGAGTCGGGGAGCTGTTTTTT	CAWSKGLAGVGELFF
TRBV6-1	TRBJ1-1	few	-	TGTGCCAGCAGCACCGGGGGGTGGACTGAAGCTTTCTTT	CASSTGGWTEAFF
TRBV2	TRBJ2-5	-	-	TGTGCCAGCAGTGAATTGGCTCTAGCAGCAGAGACCCAGTACTTC	CASSELALAAETQYF
TRBV7-9	TRBJ2-7	once	TRBD2	TGTGCCAGCAGCTTAGCCTTGAACGCGGGAGGCTCCTACGAGCAGTACTTC	CASSLALNAGGSYEQYF
TRBV5-1	TRBJ2-5	-	-	TGCGCCAGCAGCGCCAACCCCGGGACTCCCGTAAGGGAGACCCAGTACTTC	CASSANPGTPVRETQYF
TRBV5-1	TRBJ2-1	-	-	TGCGCCAGCACCCTAGATCCAGCGTCGGGCTCCTACAATGAGCAGTTCTTC	CASTLDPASGSYNEQFF
TRBV6-1	TRBJ2-7	-	-	TGTGCCAGCAGTGAAAAGCGTGGGCTAGACGAGCAGTACTTC	CASSEKRGLDEQYF
TRBV27	TRBJ1-5	-	-	TGTGCCAGCAGTTTCGCCGGGGGTAGCAATCAGCCCCAGCATTTT	CASSFAGGSNQPQHF
TRBV2	TRBJ2-1	-	-	TGTGCCACCCAGGACTTAAACTCCTACAATGAGCAGTTCTTC	CATQDLNSYNEQFF
TRBV6-1	TRBJ2-7	-	TRBD1	TGTGCCAGCAGTGCACAGGGGCCCTACGAGCAGTACTTC	CASSAQGPYEQYF
TRBV5-6	TRBJ2-7	few	TRBD1	TGTGCCAGCAGCTTAGCGCTTACAGGGGGACGCACCTACGAGCAGTACTTC	CASSLALTGGRTYEQYF
TRBV12-5	TRBJ2-5	-	TRBD2	TGTGCTAGTGGTTTGGTACAATGGACTAGCGAACAAGAGACCCAGTACTTC	CASGLVQWTSEQETQYF
TRBV6-5	TRBJ2-2	few	-	TGTGCCAGCAGATCAAACACCGGGGAGCTGTTTTTT	CASRSNTGELFF
TRBV9	TRBJ2-1	-	TRBD1	TGTGCCAGCAGCGTAGACCATGGCTGGACAGGGGCCTACAATGAGCAGTTCTTC	CASSVDHGWTGAYNEQFF
TRBV5-4	TRBJ1-2	few	-	TGTGCCAGCAGACCCGGGACAAGCTATGGCTACACCTTC	CASRPGTSYGYTF
TRBV4-2	TRBJ2-5	-	-	TGTGCCAGCAGCCGAGGACAGAAGGGCCAGTACTTC	CASSRGQKGQYF
TRBV5-4	TRBJ2-5	-	-	TGTGCCAGCAGCTTTTTTCTAGCAGGGATGGAGACCCAGTACTTC	CASSFFLAGMETQYF